The 30 T cell receptor beta chains listed next were all sequenced from one sample in a study of blood T cells in healthy people across ages. Next came a second PCR, run for 7 to 11 cycles, which used a sample-barcoded 5' primer along with a J-beta primer mix. MiXCR, run by TCRdb on the 5' RACE reads, gives a single entry per CDR3 protein. In the table there are 890,000 or so distinct CDR3 sequences, approximately 59% of which are singletons. Sequenced input: blood. Source of these receptors: a man younger than 40 in good health.

In this sample, this clonotype turned up once. The chain is built from TRBV4-2 and TRBJ2-4; D is perhaps TRBD1 or TRBD2 (6 bases each). The closer fit of TRBJ2-7 to the DNA end suggests the J call may be wrong. The CDR3 runs to 13 residues. In germline, CDR1 is LGHNA, CDR2 YNFKEQ. Here the CDR3 reads CASSQPGADEQYF. The CDR3 DNA reads as TGTGCCAGCAGCCAGCCGGGGGCCGACGAGCAGTACTTC.

The J gene is TRBJ2-3, the V gene TRBV6-2 or TRBV6-3; D may be TRBD1 (6 bases). The CDR3 totals 14 residues. Trimming cost V 3 bases and J 5 bases, with 12 bases left between them. Germline CDR1 is MNHEY and CDR2 is SVGEGT. The CDR3 protein is CASSYLQGLDTQYF. The CDR3, as DNA: TGTGCCAGCAGTTATTTGCAGGGGTTAGATACGCAGTATTTT.

The rearrangement links TRBV2 to TRBJ1-4; no definite D call. V dropped 5 bases and J dropped 0 bases, with 10 bases sitting between them. Germline V gene lookup returns CDR1 SNHLY and CDR2 FYNNEI. The CDR3 consists of 15 residues. CDR3 region: CASSWAVATNEKLFF. CDR3 sequence (DNA): TGTGCCAGCAGTTGGGCGGTGGCAACTAATGAAAAACTGTTTTTT.

This clonotype was detected only a few times. The rearrangement links TRBV10-3 to TRBJ2-1; 7 bases fit TRBD1. The CDR3 has 13 residues. Trimming at V came to 6 bases and at J to 8 bases, leaving 7 bases not matched to a gene. Germline CDR1 and CDR2: ENHRY and SYGVKD. The DNA for the CDR3 is TGTGCCATCAGGACAGGGTTAGTGGATGAGCAGTTCTTC. Residues: CAIRTGLVDEQFF.

The V gene is TRBV6-4, the J gene TRBJ2-3; tentatively, D is TRBD1 or TRBD2 (5 bases each). Germline V gives CDR1 MRHNA, CDR2 SNTAGT. This CDR3 spans 15 amino acids. The V gene lost 6 bases and the J gene lost 6 bases, with 19 bases spanning the gap. The CDR3 DNA follows: TGTGCCAGCAGCGAGGAACTCTCGGGACCGGATACGCAGTATTTT. This encodes CASSEELSGPDTQYF.

The rearrangement links TRBV11-2 to TRBJ2-3, with D perhaps assigned TRBD1 or TRBD2 (5 bases each). The CDR3 extends over 16 amino acids. V lost 6 bases to trimming and J lost 8 bases, with 24 bases between them. Germline CDR1 reads SGHAT; CDR2 reads FQNNGV. CDR3 sequence reads: CASRPIPRGQLGTQYF. The CDR3 DNA follows: TGTGCCAGCAGGCCTATTCCCCGGGGCCAGTTAGGTACGCAGTATTTT.

CDR3 sequence: CASRRTAEQFF. The CDR3 nucleotides are TGTGCCAGCAGGAGGACAGCGGAGCAGTTCTTC. The V and J genes are TRBV12-3 or TRBV12-4 and TRBJ2-1, with D tentatively TRBD1 (6 bases). CDR3 length: 11 amino acids. Trimming left V 6 bases short and J 10 bases short, with 10 bases between.

The genes are TRBV25-1 and TRBJ2-5; maybe TRBD2 (5 bases). Germline CDR1 reads MGHDK; CDR2 reads SYGVNS. The CDR3 runs to 12 residues. The germline V and J ends were trimmed by 3 bases and 4 bases, with 6 bases remaining between them. The CDR3 DNA follows: TGTGCCAGCAGTGATGAGGGAGAGACCCAGTACTTC. Residues: CASSDEGETQYF.

V usage is TRBV10-3 and J usage is TRBJ2-1; D could derive from TRBD1 or TRBD2 (6 bases each). CDR3 length: 13 amino acids. The V end lost 2 bases, the J end lost 7 bases, and 9 bases lay between the germline ends. Germline CDR1 and CDR2: ENHRY and SYGVKD. CDR3 coding DNA: TGTGCCATCAGTGAGACAGGGAGGAATGAGCAGTTCTTC. It translates to CAISETGRNEQFF.

The J gene is TRBJ2-3, the V gene TRBV6-5; 9 positions agree with TRBD1. CDR1 is MNHEY and CDR2 is SVGAGI in the germline V gene. The V gene end was trimmed by 6 bases and the J gene end by 2 bases; junction bases not matched to a gene: 9. CDR3 length equals 16 residues. The DNA of the CDR3 is TGTGCCAGCAGCCCCGGGACAGGGAATCCCACAGATACGCAGTATTTT. This sequence encodes CASSPGTGNPTDTQYF.

The chain uses TRBV15 and TRBJ1-5; 8 bases agree with TRBD1. V lost 5 bases and J lost 4; bases outside the gene matches: 7. Germline loops: CDR1 LNHNV, CDR2 YYDKDF (reference sequence). The CDR3 consists of 15 residues. The CDR3 protein is CATSGNTGGNQPQHF. CDR3 coding DNA: TGTGCCACCAGCGGAAATACAGGGGGAAATCAGCCCCAGCATTTT.

This chain uses TRBV20-1 with TRBJ2-3; no definite D call. The V and J ends lost 6 bases and 0 bases respectively, with 16 bases between them. Germline V gene lookup returns CDR1 DFQATT and CDR2 SNEGSKA (reference sequence). The CDR3 loop spans 15 amino acids. Written as DNA, the CDR3 is TGCAGTGCCCTCCTGGGCCAGTCAAGCACAGATACGCAGTATTTT. It encodes CSALLGQSSTDTQYF.

The chain carries TRBV6-2 or TRBV6-3 and TRBJ2-7; D tentatively reads TRBD1 or TRBD2 (6 bases each). CDR3 size: 16 residues. In germline, CDR1 is MNHEY, CDR2 SVGEGT. V was cut by 7 bases and J by 6 bases, with 25 bases left in between. The chain's CDR3 is CASIGPLWRGSCEQYF. CDR3 nucleotide sequence: TGTGCCAGCATCGGTCCCTTGTGGAGGGGGAGTTGCGAGCAGTACTTC.

The V and J genes are TRBV20-1 and TRBJ2-5; the match to TRBD1 covers 7 bases. The germline V gene has CDR1 DFQATT and CDR2 SNEGSKA (reference sequence). The V segment lost 3 bases and the J segment 5 bases; nucleotides outside the gene matches: 6. The CDR3 has 13 residues. In nucleotides, the CDR3 is TGCAGTGCTAGGACAGGGATGACGGAGACCCAGTACTTC. Translating gives CSARTGMTETQYF.

In its sample, this clonotype was seen a few times. The chain carries TRBV6-5 and TRBJ2-1, with TRBD2 matching 14 bases. Looked up from germline, CDR1 is MNHEY and CDR2 is SVGAGI. This CDR3 is built from 15 residues. J was trimmed by 7 bases and V by 6 bases; bases with no gene match: 5. Here the CDR3 reads CASSRTSGGMNEQFF. The CDR3 DNA reads as TGTGCCAGCAGCCGGACTAGCGGGGGGATGAATGAGCAGTTCTTC.

The gene calls are TRBV29-1 and TRBJ2-2, with D perhaps assigned TRBD1 or TRBD2 (6 bases each). This CDR3 has 14 amino acids. Germline V gene data show CDR1 as SQVTM and CDR2 as ANQGSEA. Trimming cost V 7 bases and J 5 bases, with 17 bases left between them. CDR3 in DNA: TGCAGCGCCCAAGGGGGGTTTGGAACCGGGGAGCTGTTTTTT. This sequence encodes CSAQGGFGTGELFF.

The chain employs TRBV6-5 and TRBJ1-6; D not certain. The CDR3 runs to 13 residues. Germline CDR1 MNHEY, CDR2 SVGAGI. Trimming took off 2 bases at V and 10 bases at J, with 9 bases between the two ends. CDR3 nucleotide sequence: TGTGCCAGCAGTTACAGGGTAGACTCACCCCTCCACTTT. Amino acid sequence: CASSYRVDSPLHF.

This clonotype was observed a handful of times. V gene TRBV7-2 combines with J gene TRBJ2-7, with D perhaps being TRBD1 or TRBD2 (5 bases each). Trimming stripped 5 bases from V and 2 bases from J, with 13 bases between. CDR3 size: 14 residues. The V gene's germline CDR1 is SGHTA and CDR2 FQGNSA. The CDR3 nucleotides are TGTGCCAGCAGCCCGGGGACGGCCGCCTACGAGCAGTACTTC. It codes for CASSPGTAAYEQYF.

The chain links TRBV7-9 to TRBJ2-5; tentatively, D is TRBD1 (5 bases). The germline V and J ends were trimmed by 5 bases and 5 bases, with 24 bases remaining between them. CDR1 is SEHNR, CDR2 FQNEAQ, per germline (reference sequence). There are 17 residues in the CDR3. Written as DNA, the CDR3 is TGTGCCAGCAGCCCAGACACAGGTCCAATTGGGTATGAGACCCAGTACTTC. It codes for CASSPDTGPIGYETQYF.

V is TRBV7-2 and J is TRBJ2-3; no firm D call. The CDR3 has 15 residues. Between the trimmed V and J ends, which lost 2 bases and 0 bases, there was a span of 9 bases. CDR1 SGHTA and CDR2 FQGNSA come from the germline V gene. This chain's CDR3 is CASSLYSTSTDTQYF. CDR3 in DNA: TGTGCCAGCAGCTTATACTCTACTAGCACAGATACGCAGTATTTT. The full variable domain, rest sourced from reference TRBV7-2 and TRBJ2-3, is GAGVSQSPSNKVTEKGKDVELRCDPISGHTALYWYRQSLGQGLEFLIYFQGNSAPDKSGLPSDRFSAERTGGSVSTLTIQRTQQEDSAVYLCASSLYSTSTDTQYFGPGTRLTVL.

This chain links TRBV4-2 with TRBJ1-6; the D is unclear. V was cut by 1 base and J by 0 bases, with 7 bases left in between. From germline, CDR1 is LGHNA and CDR2 YNFKEQ. The CDR3 is 16 amino acids. As DNA, the CDR3 is TGTGCCAGCAGCCAAGGGACCGGCTCCTATAATTCACCCCTCCACTTT. Its protein is CASSQGTGSYNSPLHF.

This clonotype was observed a few times. The chain uses TRBV20-1 and TRBJ2-5, with D possibly being TRBD1 or TRBD2 (6 bases each). CDR3 size: 15 residues. Germline CDR1 DFQATT, CDR2 SNEGSKA (reference sequence). Deletions cut 6 bases from V and 5 bases from J, with 22 bases between. The CDR3 nucleotides read TGCAGTGCACCACCGCTAGCGACAGGTTGGGAGACCCAGTACTTC. Protein: CSAPPLATGWETQYF.

The CDR3 DNA reads as TGTGCCAGCAGCCTTAAGATGGCTTCGTCAGGGGAGACCCAGTACTTC. It is translated as CASSLKMASSGETQYF. The rearrangement joins TRBV5-6 to TRBJ2-5; TRBD1 might be the D (5 bases). The germline V gene has CDR1 SGHDT and CDR2 YYEEEE. The CDR3 is 16 residues long. The V end was cut by 4 bases, the J end by 5 bases, with 21 bases between.

The CDR3 coding sequence is TGTGCCACCAGTGATCCGGTACTGGGAGAGCAGTACTTC. Amino acids: CATSDPVLGEQYF. The genes are TRBV24-1 and TRBJ2-7; D call uncertain. V lost 3 bases, J lost 7 bases, and 12 bases lay in between. The CDR3 length is 13 residues. CDR1 and CDR2 from the germline V gene are KGHDR and SFDVKD.

This clonotype was detected a few times. The V call is TRBV20-1, the J call TRBJ2-7, with D possibly being TRBD2 (5 bases). The CDR3 runs to 13 residues. The V gene lost 5 bases and the J gene lost 6 bases, with 17 bases spanning the gap. Germline CDR1 and CDR2: DFQATT and SNEGSKA (reference sequence). CDR3: CSALRAGGFEQYF. In DNA form, the CDR3 reads TGCAGTGCTCTACGAGCTGGAGGCTTCGAGCAGTACTTC.

The rearrangement links TRBV20-1 to TRBJ2-1; possibly TRBD1 for D (6 bases). The DNA end is a closer match to TRBJ2-7, so the J assignment may be wrong. Germline V lookup: CDR1 DFQATT, CDR2 SNEGSKA (reference sequence). The CDR3 runs to 13 residues. The CDR3 here is CSARAGAYNEQYF. CDR3 sequence (DNA): TGCAGTGCTAGGGCAGGGGCCTACAATGAGCAGTACTTC.

The chain uses TRBV12-3 or TRBV12-4 and TRBJ2-7; TRBD1 agrees at 7 bases. V was clipped by 6 bases and J by 5 bases; unmatched bases: 19. This CDR3 region has 17 residues. CDR3 sequence reads: CASSPSQTGLGGDEQYF. The CDR3 DNA sequence: TGTGCCAGCAGCCCCAGCCAGACAGGGTTGGGTGGAGACGAGCAGTACTTC.

The rearrangement joins TRBV29-1 to TRBJ2-1; the D gene is possibly TRBD1 (5 bases). Per germline, CDR1 SQVTM and CDR2 ANQGSEA. Deletions cut 4 bases from V and 12 bases from J, with 16 bases between. This CDR3 is built from 12 residues. The CDR3 here is CSVGMIGHGQFF. In nucleotides, the CDR3 is TGCAGCGTTGGCATGATTGGACATGGGCAGTTCTTC.

V and J are TRBV7-2 and TRBJ2-1; the match to TRBD1 covers 7 bases. In germline, CDR1 is SGHTA, CDR2 FQGNSA. This CDR3 is 13 amino acids long. V lost 0 bases to trimming and J lost 13 bases; unmatched junction nucleotides: 6. The CDR3, as DNA: TGTGCCAGCAGCTTAGCGGCGGACAGGATTCAGTTCTTC. It specifies CASSLAADRIQFF.

The chain recombines TRBV6-1 with TRBJ2-7; 9 bases match TRBD2. CDR1 is MNHNS, CDR2 SASEGT, per germline. The CDR3 spans 15 residues. Unmatched junction bases numbered 8, after V lost 4 bases and J lost 4 bases. The CDR3 loop reads CASSAGGGALYEQYF. The CDR3 nucleotides read TGTGCCAGCAGTGCGGGCGGGGGGGCCTTATACGAGCAGTACTTC.